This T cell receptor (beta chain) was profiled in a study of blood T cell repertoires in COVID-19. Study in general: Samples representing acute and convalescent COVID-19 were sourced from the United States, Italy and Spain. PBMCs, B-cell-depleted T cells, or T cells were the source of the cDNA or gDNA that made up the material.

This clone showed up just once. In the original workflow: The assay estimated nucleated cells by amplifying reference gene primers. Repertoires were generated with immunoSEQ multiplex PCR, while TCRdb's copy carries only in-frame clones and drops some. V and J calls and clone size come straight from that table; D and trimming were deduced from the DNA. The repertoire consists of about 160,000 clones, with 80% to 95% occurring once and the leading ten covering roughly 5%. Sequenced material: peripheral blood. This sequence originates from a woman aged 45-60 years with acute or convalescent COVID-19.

The DNA for the CDR3 is TGTGCCAGCAGCCAATCTGGCAGAAACACCGGGGAGCTGTTTTTT. Translated, it gives CASSQSGRNTGELFF. The chain uses TRBV16 and TRBJ2-2; no definite D call. The ends were cut back, 0 bases at V and 2 bases at J, with 7 bases in the middle. Germline CDR1 is KGHSY and CDR2 is FQNENV. The CDR3 spans 15 residues.